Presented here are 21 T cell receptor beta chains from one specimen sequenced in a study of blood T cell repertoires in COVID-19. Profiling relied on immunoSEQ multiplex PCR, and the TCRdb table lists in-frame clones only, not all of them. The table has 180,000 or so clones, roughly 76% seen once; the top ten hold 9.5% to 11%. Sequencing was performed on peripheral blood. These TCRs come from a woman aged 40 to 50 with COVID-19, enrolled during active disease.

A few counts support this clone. The CDR3 spells CATSDSTRVGELFF. As DNA, the CDR3 is TGTGCCACCAGTGATTCTACCCGGGTCGGGGAGCTGTTTTTT. The chain joins TRBV24-1 to TRBJ2-2; D remains ambiguous. The germline V gene encodes CDR1 KGHDR and CDR2 SFDVKD. Trimming stripped 2 bases from V and 7 bases from J, with 10 bases between. This CDR3 has 14 amino acids.

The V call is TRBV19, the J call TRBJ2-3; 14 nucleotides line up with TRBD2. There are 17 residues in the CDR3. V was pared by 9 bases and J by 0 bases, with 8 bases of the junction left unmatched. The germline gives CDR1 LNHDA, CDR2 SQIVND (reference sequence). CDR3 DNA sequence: TGTGCCAGCCAGGGACTAGCGGGGGCGTATAGCACAGATACGCAGTATTTT. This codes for CASQGLAGAYSTDTQYF.

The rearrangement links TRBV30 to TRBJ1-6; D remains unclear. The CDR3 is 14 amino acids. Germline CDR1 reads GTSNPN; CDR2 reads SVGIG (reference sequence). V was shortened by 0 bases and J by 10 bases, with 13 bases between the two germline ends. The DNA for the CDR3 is TGTGCCTGGAGTGTTGGAGTTTCGCAATCACCCCTCCACTTT. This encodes CAWSVGVSQSPLHF.

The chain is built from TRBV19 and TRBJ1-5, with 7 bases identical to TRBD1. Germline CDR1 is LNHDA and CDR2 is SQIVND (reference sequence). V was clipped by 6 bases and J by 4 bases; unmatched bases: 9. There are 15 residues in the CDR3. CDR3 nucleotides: TGTGCCAGTAGCCCGGGCGGGACAGCTAATCAGCCCCAGCATTTT. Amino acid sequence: CASSPGGTANQPQHF.

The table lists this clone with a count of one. The CDR3 coding sequence is TGTGCCAGCAGCTTGGGGACGGGAAGGTACGAGCAGTACTTC. As protein: CASSLGTGRYEQYF. The chain carries TRBV5-4 and TRBJ2-7, with TRBD2 as a possible D gene (5 bases). Germline V gene lookup returns CDR1 SGHNT and CDR2 YYREEE (reference sequence). Trimming removed 0 bases at V and 4 bases at J, with 11 bases between. This CDR3 has 14 residues.

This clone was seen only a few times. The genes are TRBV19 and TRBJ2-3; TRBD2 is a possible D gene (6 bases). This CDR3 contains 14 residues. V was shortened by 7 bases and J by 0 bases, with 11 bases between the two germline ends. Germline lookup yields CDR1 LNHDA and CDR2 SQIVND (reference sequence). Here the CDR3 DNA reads TGTGCCAGTAAACCCAGCGGGAGCACAGATACGCAGTATTTT. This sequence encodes CASKPSGSTDTQYF.

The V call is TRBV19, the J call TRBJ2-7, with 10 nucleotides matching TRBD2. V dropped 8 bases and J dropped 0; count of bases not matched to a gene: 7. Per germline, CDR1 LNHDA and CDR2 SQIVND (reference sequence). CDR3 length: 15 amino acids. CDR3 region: CASQVLAGSSYEQYF. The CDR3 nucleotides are TGTGCCAGTCAGGTACTAGCGGGATCCTCCTACGAGCAGTACTTC.

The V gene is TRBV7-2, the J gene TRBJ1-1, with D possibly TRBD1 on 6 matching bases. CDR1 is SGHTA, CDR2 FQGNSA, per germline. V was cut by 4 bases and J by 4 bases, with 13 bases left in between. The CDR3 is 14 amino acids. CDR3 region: CASSSATGRTEAFF. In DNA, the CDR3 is TGTGCCAGCAGCTCAGCGACAGGACGCACTGAAGCTTTCTTT.

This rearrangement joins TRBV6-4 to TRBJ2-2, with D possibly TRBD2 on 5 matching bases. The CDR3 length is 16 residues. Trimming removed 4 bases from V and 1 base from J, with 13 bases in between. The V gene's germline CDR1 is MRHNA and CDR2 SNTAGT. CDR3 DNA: TGTGCCAGCAGTGCCAAGAGAGCGGTGAACACCGGGGAGCTGTTTTTT. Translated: CASSAKRAVNTGELFF.

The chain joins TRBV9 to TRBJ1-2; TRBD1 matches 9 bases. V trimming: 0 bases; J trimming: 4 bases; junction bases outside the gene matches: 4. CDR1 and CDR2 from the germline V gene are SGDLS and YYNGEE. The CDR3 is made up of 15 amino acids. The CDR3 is CASSVVTGGSYGYTF. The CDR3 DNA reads TGTGCCAGCAGCGTAGTGACAGGGGGGAGCTATGGCTACACCTTC.

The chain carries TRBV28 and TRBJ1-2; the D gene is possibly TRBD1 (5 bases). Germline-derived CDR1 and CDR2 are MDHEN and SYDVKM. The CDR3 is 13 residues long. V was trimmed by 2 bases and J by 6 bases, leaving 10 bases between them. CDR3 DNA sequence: TGTGCCAGCAGTTTACATTCGGGGGATGGCTACACCTTC. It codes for CASSLHSGDGYTF.

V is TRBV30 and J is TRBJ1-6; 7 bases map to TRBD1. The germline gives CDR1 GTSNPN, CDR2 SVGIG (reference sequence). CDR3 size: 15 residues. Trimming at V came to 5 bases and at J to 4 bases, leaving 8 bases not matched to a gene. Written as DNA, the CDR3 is TGTGCCTGGGCGTTTGTGGGACAGTATAATTCACCCCTCCACTTT. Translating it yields CAWAFVGQYNSPLHF.

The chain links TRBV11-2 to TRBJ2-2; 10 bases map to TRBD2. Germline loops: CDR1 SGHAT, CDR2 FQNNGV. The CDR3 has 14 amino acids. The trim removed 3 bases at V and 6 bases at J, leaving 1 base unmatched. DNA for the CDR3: TGTGCCAGCAGCTTCCTAGCGGGGGCCGGGGAGCTGTTTTTT. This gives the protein CASSFLAGAGELFF.

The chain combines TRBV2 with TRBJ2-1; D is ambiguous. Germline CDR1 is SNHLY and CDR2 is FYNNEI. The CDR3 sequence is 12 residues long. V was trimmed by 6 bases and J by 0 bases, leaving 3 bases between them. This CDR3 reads CASSRSYNEQFF. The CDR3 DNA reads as TGTGCCAGCAGCCGCTCCTACAATGAGCAGTTCTTC.

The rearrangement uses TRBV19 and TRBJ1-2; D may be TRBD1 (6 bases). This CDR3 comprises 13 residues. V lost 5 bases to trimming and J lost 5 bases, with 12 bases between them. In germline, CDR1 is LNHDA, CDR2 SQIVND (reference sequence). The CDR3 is CASSQGRTYGYTF. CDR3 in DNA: TGTGCCAGTAGTCAGGGGCGAACTTATGGCTACACCTTC.

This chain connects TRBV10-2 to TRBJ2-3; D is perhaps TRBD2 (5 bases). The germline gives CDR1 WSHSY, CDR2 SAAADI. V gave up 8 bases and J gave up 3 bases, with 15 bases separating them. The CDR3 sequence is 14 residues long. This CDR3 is CASRRLGDTDTQYF. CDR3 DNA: TGCGCCAGCCGCCGTCTCGGGGATACAGATACGCAGTATTTT.

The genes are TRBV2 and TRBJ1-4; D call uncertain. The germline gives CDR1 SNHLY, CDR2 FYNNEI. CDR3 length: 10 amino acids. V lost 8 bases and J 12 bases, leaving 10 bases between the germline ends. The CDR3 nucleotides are TGTGCCAGCGCCCGGTCGGAACTGTTTTTT. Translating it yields CASARSELFF.

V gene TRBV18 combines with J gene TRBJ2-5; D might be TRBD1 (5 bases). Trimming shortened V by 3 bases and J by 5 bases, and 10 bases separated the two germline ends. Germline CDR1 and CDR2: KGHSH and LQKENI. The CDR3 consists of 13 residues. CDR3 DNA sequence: TGTGCCAGCTCACCTCGTAGGGGCGAGACCCAGTACTTC. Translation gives CASSPRRGETQYF. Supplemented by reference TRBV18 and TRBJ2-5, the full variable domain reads NAGVMQNPRHLVRRRGQEARLRCSPMKGHSHVYWYRQLPEEGLKFMVYLQKENIIDESGMPKERFSAEFPKEGPSILRIQQVVRGDSAAYFCASSPRRGETQYFGPGTRLLVL.

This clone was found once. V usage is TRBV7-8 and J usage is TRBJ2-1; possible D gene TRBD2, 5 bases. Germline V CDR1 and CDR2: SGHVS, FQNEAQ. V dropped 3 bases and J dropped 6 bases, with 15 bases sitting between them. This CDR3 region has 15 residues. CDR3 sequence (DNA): TGTGCCAGCAGCTTGAGGGTTGAAGGAGGCAATGAGCAGTTCTTC. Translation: CASSLRVEGGNEQFF.

In nucleotides, the CDR3 is TGTGCCAGCAGCCCCCGTGGTAGCGGGGCAGATACGCAGTATTTT. Amino acids: CASSPRGSGADTQYF. The rearrangement links TRBV7-3 to TRBJ2-3, with 8 bases fitting TRBD2. The CDR3 extends over 15 amino acids. CDR1 and CDR2 from the germline V gene are SGHTA and FQGTGA. The junction had 8 bases not matched to a gene; V was cut back by 5 bases and J by 4 bases.

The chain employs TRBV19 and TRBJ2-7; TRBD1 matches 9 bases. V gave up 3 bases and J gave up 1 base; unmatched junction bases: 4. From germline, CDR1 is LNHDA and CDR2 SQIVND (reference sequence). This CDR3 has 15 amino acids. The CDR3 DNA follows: TGTGCCAGTAGTATGGGGACAGGGCCATCCTACGAGCAGTACGTC. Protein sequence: CASSMGTGPSYEQYV.